These 30 T cell receptor beta chains came from one sample sequenced in a study of blood T cell repertoires in COVID-19. TCRdb's table, derived via immunoSEQ multiplex PCR, lists solely in-frame clones and lacks some. This sample yields under 250,000 clones, of which roughly 85% are seen a single time; approximately 9.6% belongs to the top ten. Sequencing was carried out using PBMCs or T cells enriched from blood (not recorded which). These receptor sequences come from a woman between 45 and 60 years old with acute COVID-19.

This sequence joins TRBV5-1 and TRBJ2-1, with TRBD2 matching over 9 bases. V dropped 0 bases and J dropped 7; count of bases not matched to a gene: 8. The CDR3 is made up of 16 amino acids. Germline V gene data show CDR1 as SGHRS and CDR2 as YFSETQ. CDR3 sequence: CASSLAAGGSQNEQFF. The CDR3 bases are TGCGCCAGCAGCTTGGCTGCGGGGGGGTCTCAAAATGAGCAGTTCTTC.

The V call is TRBV27, the J call TRBJ1-2, with D possibly being TRBD1 (5 bases). Trimming removed 2 bases from V and 6 bases from J, with 16 bases in between. The germline gives CDR1 MNHEY, CDR2 SMNVEV (reference sequence). The CDR3 runs to 15 residues. The CDR3 is CASSLRNGRGDGYTF. CDR3 nucleotide sequence: TGTGCCAGCAGTTTACGTAACGGCCGGGGGGATGGCTACACCTTC.

The V gene is TRBV6-5, the J gene TRBJ2-1; TRBD2 agrees at 8 bases. The CDR3 extends over 15 amino acids. CDR1 is MNHEY, CDR2 SVGAGI, per germline. V trimming: 5 bases; J trimming: 8 bases; junction bases outside the gene matches: 11. In DNA, the CDR3 is TGTGCCAGCAGTCCCACCGGGGGGGCGGGTCATGAGCAGTTCTTC. Amino acids: CASSPTGGAGHEQFF.

This clone came up once. V is TRBV27 and J is TRBJ2-7, with D unclear. CDR1 is MNHEY and CDR2 is SMNVEV in the germline V gene (reference sequence). The ends were cut back, 5 bases at V and 4 bases at J, with 6 bases in the middle. The length of the CDR3 is 11 residues. The CDR3: CASSDKYEQYF. In nucleotides, the CDR3 is TGTGCCAGCAGTGACAAGTACGAGCAGTACTTC.

This clone has just a few counts. The J gene is TRBJ1-1, the V gene TRBV18; D call uncertain. This CDR3 is 14 amino acids long. The V and J ends lost 0 bases and 1 base respectively, with 6 bases between them. Germline V gene sequence: CDR1 KGHSH, CDR2 LQKENI. CDR3 nucleotides: TGTGCCAGCTCACCACCGGGAGCGAACACTGAAGCTTTCTTT. It is translated as CASSPPGANTEAFF.

The chain employs TRBV9 and TRBJ1-2, with 8 bases aligning to TRBD1. V shed 0 bases, J shed 6 bases, and the junction held 4 bases outside the gene matches. Germline assignment: CDR1 SGDLS and CDR2 YYNGEE. This CDR3 contains 14 residues. The CDR3, as DNA: TGTGCCAGCAGCGTAGGGCAGGGGGCCCATGGCTACACCTTC. This sequence encodes CASSVGQGAHGYTF.

The genes are TRBV7-9 and TRBJ1-2; weak D call: TRBD1 (6 bases). The CDR3 length is 13 residues. Trimming pared 8 bases from V and 4 bases from J, leaving 14 bases between. Germline-derived CDR1 and CDR2 are SEHNR and FQNEAQ (reference sequence). This chain's CDR3 is CASQQTGPYGYTF. For the CDR3, the DNA is TGTGCCAGCCAACAAACAGGGCCCTATGGCTACACCTTC.

CDR3 amino acids: CASSSLLRVGVIANEKLFF. The CDR3, as DNA: TGTGCCAGCAGCTCCCTATTAAGAGTCGGGGTCATAGCTAATGAAAAACTGTTTTTT. This chain connects TRBV7-9 to TRBJ1-4; D is unresolved. Trimming shortened V by 4 bases and J by 3 bases, and 24 bases separated the two germline ends. Germline V gene sequence: CDR1 SEHNR, CDR2 FQNEAQ (reference sequence). This CDR3 region has 19 residues.

This clone was seen once. The J gene is TRBJ2-5, the V gene TRBV6-2 or TRBV6-3; weak D call: TRBD1 (5 bases). V was clipped by 0 bases and J by 0 bases, with 8 bases between them. Germline V CDR1 and CDR2: MNHEY, SVGEGT. CDR3 length: 15 amino acids. CDR3 in amino acids: CASSYSRENQETQYF. CDR3 DNA: TGTGCCAGCAGTTACTCCAGGGAAAACCAAGAGACCCAGTACTTC.

DNA for the CDR3: TGTGCCAGCAGCTTAAAGTTAGTTAACACCGGGGAGCTGTTTTTT. Amino acid sequence: CASSLKLVNTGELFF. This chain links TRBV7-8 with TRBJ2-2; D not certain. Per the germline V gene, CDR1 is SGHVS and CDR2 is FQNEAQ. Trimming left V 2 bases short and J 2 bases short, with 9 bases between. The CDR3 spans 15 residues.

The J gene is TRBJ1-6, the V gene TRBV28; tentatively, D is TRBD1 (6 bases). CDR1 is MDHEN and CDR2 is SYDVKM in the germline V gene. CDR3 length equals 17 residues. The V end lost 3 bases, the J end lost 6 bases, and 18 bases lay between the germline ends. The CDR3 DNA reads as TGTGCCAGCAGTTTCCTCGTTCCCGACAGGCTTAATTCACCCCTCCACTTT. It is translated as CASSFLVPDRLNSPLHF.

This clone showed up just once. This specimen includes other DNA sequences encoding the same CDR3. This chain connects TRBV5-1 to TRBJ1-2; 9 bases map to TRBD1. Germline V gene sequence: CDR1 SGHRS, CDR2 YFSETQ. The CDR3 covers 16 residues. V was pared by 2 bases and J by 2 bases, with 7 bases of the junction left unmatched. The CDR3 nucleotides are TGCGCCAGCAGCTTAGGTCTGGGACAGGGAAACTATGGCTACACCTTC. Its protein is CASSLGLGQGNYGYTF.

The genes are TRBV4-3 and TRBJ1-4; possible D gene TRBD1, 5 bases. V lost 1 base and J lost 8, with 14 bases in between. Germline V gene sequence: CDR1 LGHNA, CDR2 YSLEER. CDR3 size: 15 residues. The CDR3 nucleotides read TGCGCCAGCAGCCAAGGGTCCAGGGCGAACGAAAAACTGTTTTTT. Protein product: CASSQGSRANEKLFF.

J is TRBJ1-5 and V is TRBV4-3, with D possibly matching TRBD1 (5 bases). V lost 0 bases and J lost 5, with 11 bases in between. Per the germline V gene, CDR1 is LGHNA and CDR2 is YSLEER. The length of the CDR3 is 15 residues. The CDR3 spells CASSQDDGGYQPQHF. The CDR3 region has the DNA TGCGCCAGCAGCCAAGATGACGGGGGGTATCAGCCCCAGCATTTT.

CDR3 loop: CASSKKRSDRGRDNEQFF. The CDR3 region has the DNA TGTGCCAGCAGCAAAAAGCGGTCGGACAGGGGGCGGGACAATGAGCAGTTCTTC. The chain combines TRBV21-1 with TRBJ2-1; TRBD1 was called by the table and not checked on the DNA. TRBV21-1 is labeled a pseudogene. This CDR3 spans 18 amino acids.

The gene calls are TRBV5-4 and TRBJ2-7; a weak D match, TRBD2 (6 bases). CDR1 and CDR2 (germline): SGHNT, YYREEE (reference sequence). The V gene lost 0 bases and the J gene lost 6 bases, with 10 bases spanning the gap. The CDR3 runs 13 residues. CDR3 bases: TGTGCCAGCAGCTTGGAGGTCGGGGGCGAGCAGTACTTC. Translation gives CASSLEVGGEQYF.

This sequence joins TRBV9 and TRBJ1-1, with 11 bases fitting TRBD1. The CDR3 has 15 residues. The germline V gene has CDR1 SGDLS and CDR2 YYNGEE. V trimming: 4 bases; J trimming: 4 bases; junction bases outside the gene matches: 6. As DNA, the CDR3 is TGTGCCAGCAGCAGAAGGACAGGGGGCTTCACTGAAGCTTTCTTT. Its translation: CASSRRTGGFTEAFF.

This rearrangement joins TRBV27 to TRBJ2-1; no clear D. The CDR3 totals 12 residues. V gave up 5 bases and J gave up 4 bases, with 6 bases separating them. Germline V gives CDR1 MNHEY, CDR2 SMNVEV (reference sequence). CDR3 in DNA: TGTGCCAGCAGTCCCAGGTACAATGAGCAGTTCTTC. This encodes CASSPRYNEQFF.

This clone was detected a few times. V and J are TRBV2 and TRBJ2-1, with 8 bases that match TRBD1. V was pared by 7 bases and J by 2 bases, with 7 bases of the junction left unmatched. Germline V CDR1 and CDR2: SNHLY, FYNNEI. CDR3 length equals 15 residues. The CDR3 sequence: CASTPDRAAYNEQFF. Here the CDR3 DNA reads TGTGCCAGCACCCCGGACAGGGCAGCCTACAATGAGCAGTTCTTC.

The chain recombines TRBV29-1 with TRBJ1-4; TRBD1 might be the D (5 bases). Germline V CDR1 and CDR2: SQVTM, ANQGSEA. V lost 2 bases, J lost 6 bases, and 10 bases lay in between. There are 13 residues in the CDR3. The CDR3 protein is CSVERGDDEKLFF. Written as DNA, the CDR3 is TGCAGCGTTGAACGGGGGGACGATGAAAAACTGTTTTTT.

The chain carries TRBV21-1 and TRBJ1-2; the table names TRBD1, a call not compared with the DNA. TRBV21-1 is a pseudogene locus. The CDR3 spans 15 residues. CDR3 sequence: CASTPDSIFNYGYTF. As DNA, the CDR3 is TGTGCCAGCACCCCGGACAGTATCTTTAACTATGGCTACACCTTC.

The chain combines TRBV4-3 with TRBJ2-7; D might be TRBD1 (5 bases). V was shortened by 3 bases and J by 2 bases, with 11 bases between the two germline ends. The CDR3 covers 14 residues. Per the germline V gene, CDR1 is LGHNA and CDR2 is YSLEER. CDR3 residues: CASSQAGWAYEQYF. The CDR3 bases are TGCGCCAGCAGCCAGGCAGGGTGGGCCTACGAGCAGTACTTC.

This clone came up a few times. The rearrangement links TRBV3-1 (or the pseudogene TRBV3-2) to TRBJ2-1; 8 bases agree with TRBD2. The V gene end was trimmed by 5 bases and the J gene end by 12 bases; junction bases not matched to a gene: 9. The CDR3 extends over 13 amino acids. Germline V gene lookup returns CDR1 LGHDT and CDR2 YNNKEL (reference sequence). The CDR3 bases are TGTGCCAGCAGCGGAGGAACGGGGGGGCGGCAGTTCTTC. Protein sequence: CASSGGTGGRQFF.

This chain uses TRBV24-1 with TRBJ1-6, with 7 bases aligning to TRBD1. CDR1 is KGHDR and CDR2 is SFDVKD in the germline V gene. This CDR3 region has 17 residues. Losses at the gene ends were 0 bases for V and 5 bases for J; bases not matched to a gene: 6. The CDR3 reads CATSDLRQGEDNSPLHF. CDR3 sequence (DNA): TGTGCCACCAGTGATTTGCGACAGGGAGAAGATAATTCACCCCTCCACTTT.

This clone has only a few counts. This chain links TRBV21-1 with TRBJ1-4. TRBV21-1 is reported as a pseudogene. The CDR3 is made up of 17 amino acids. For the CDR3, the DNA is TGTGCCAGCAGCAAAGTAGATAAAGGGCGGGGAAATGAAAAACTGTTTTTT. It specifies CASSKVDKGRGNEKLFF.

This chain links TRBV7-3 with TRBJ2-5; 7 bases match TRBD1. Per germline, CDR1 SGHTA and CDR2 FQGTGA. The V and J ends lost 5 bases and 2 bases, in that order; junction bases with no gene match: 5. The CDR3 has 14 residues. Written as DNA, the CDR3 is TGTGCCAGCAGCCTCGGGACAGCTCAAGAGACCCAGTACTTC. Its translation: CASSLGTAQETQYF. The variable domain in full, completed from reference TRBV7-3 and TRBJ2-5, reads GAGVSQTPSNKVTEKGKYVELRCDPISGHTALYWYRQSLGQGPEFLIYFQGTGAADDSGLPNDRFFAVRPEGSVSTLKIQRTERGDSAVYLCASSLGTAQETQYFGPGTRLLVL.

This clone was detected once. The CDR3 is CASRRGQRNTEAFF. CDR3 DNA sequence: TGTGCCAGCAGGAGGGGACAGCGGAACACTGAAGCTTTCTTT. This chain links TRBV6-5 with TRBJ1-1; 7 positions match TRBD1. The length of the CDR3 is 14 residues. Germline V gene sequence: CDR1 MNHEY, CDR2 SVGAGI. Germline trimming cut 6 bases from V and 1 base from J; bases unmatched to any gene: 5.

The rearrangement uses TRBV30 and TRBJ1-5; 8 positions match TRBD1. V was pared by 3 bases and J by 2 bases, with 6 bases of the junction left unmatched. The CDR3 is 15 amino acids. Germline V gene data show CDR1 as GTSNPN and CDR2 as SVGIG (reference sequence). CDR3 region: CAWRGGQGGNQPQHF. CDR3 sequence (DNA): TGTGCCTGGAGGGGCGGACAGGGAGGCAATCAGCCCCAGCATTTT.

The chain has TRBV5-1 and TRBJ2-7; D is perhaps TRBD2 (6 bases). Trimming took off 0 bases at V and 6 bases at J, with 13 bases between the two ends. This CDR3 has 14 residues. Germline loops: CDR1 SGHRS, CDR2 YFSETQ. The CDR3 DNA reads as TGCGCCAGCAGCTTGGGCGGGGAGGAGAGCGAGCAGTACTTC. It translates to CASSLGGEESEQYF.

The J gene is TRBJ2-7, the V gene TRBV5-6, with TRBD1 matching 7 bases. The CDR3 consists of 15 residues. The ends lost 5 bases at V and 0 bases at J; junction bases unmatched: 8. In germline, CDR1 is SGHDT, CDR2 YYEEEE. CDR3 sequence (DNA): TGTGCCAGCAGTCGCAACAGGGGTAGCTCCTACGAGCAGTACTTC. The encoded protein is CASSRNRGSSYEQYF. Supplemented by reference TRBV5-6 and TRBJ2-7, the full variable domain reads DAGVTQSPTHLIKTRGQQVTLRCSPKSGHDTVSWYQQALGQGPQFIFQYYEEEERQRGNFPDRFSGHQFPNYSSELNVNALLLGDSALYLCASSRNRGSSYEQYFGPGTRLTVT.